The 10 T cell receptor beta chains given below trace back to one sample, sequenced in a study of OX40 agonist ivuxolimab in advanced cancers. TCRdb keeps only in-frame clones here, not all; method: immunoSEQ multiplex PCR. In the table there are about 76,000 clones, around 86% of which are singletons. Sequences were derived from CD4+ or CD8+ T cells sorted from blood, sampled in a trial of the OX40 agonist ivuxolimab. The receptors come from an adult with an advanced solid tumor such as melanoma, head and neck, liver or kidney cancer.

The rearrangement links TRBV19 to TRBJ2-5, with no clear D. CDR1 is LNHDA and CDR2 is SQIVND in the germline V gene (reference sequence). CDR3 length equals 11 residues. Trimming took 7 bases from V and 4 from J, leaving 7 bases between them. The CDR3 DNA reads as TGTGCCAGTAAAGATCGAGAGACCCAGTACTTC. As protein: CASKDRETQYF.

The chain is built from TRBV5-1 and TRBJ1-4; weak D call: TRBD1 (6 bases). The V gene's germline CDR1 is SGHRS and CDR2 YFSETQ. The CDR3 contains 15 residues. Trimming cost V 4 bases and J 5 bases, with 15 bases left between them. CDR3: CASSGIGGENEKLFF. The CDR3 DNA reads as TGCGCCAGCAGCGGTATAGGGGGGGAAAATGAAAAACTGTTTTTT.

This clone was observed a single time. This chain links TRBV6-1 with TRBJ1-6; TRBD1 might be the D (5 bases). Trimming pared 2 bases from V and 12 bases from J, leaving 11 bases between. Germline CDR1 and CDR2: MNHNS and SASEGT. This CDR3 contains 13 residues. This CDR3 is CASSERDRGPLHF. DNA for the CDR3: TGTGCCAGCAGTGAACGGGACCGCGGACCCCTCCACTTT.

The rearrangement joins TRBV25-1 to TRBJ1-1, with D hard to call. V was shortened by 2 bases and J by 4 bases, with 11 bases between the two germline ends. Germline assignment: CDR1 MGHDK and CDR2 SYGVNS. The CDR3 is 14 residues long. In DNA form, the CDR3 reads TGTGCCAGCAGTGAAGGCTCGAGAATCACTGAAGCTTTCTTT. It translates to CASSEGSRITEAFF.

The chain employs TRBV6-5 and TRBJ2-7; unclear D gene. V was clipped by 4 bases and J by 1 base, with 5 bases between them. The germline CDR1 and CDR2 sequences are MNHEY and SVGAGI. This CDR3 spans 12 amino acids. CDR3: CASSLLSYEQYF. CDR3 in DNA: TGTGCCAGCAGTTTACTGTCCTACGAGCAGTACTTC.

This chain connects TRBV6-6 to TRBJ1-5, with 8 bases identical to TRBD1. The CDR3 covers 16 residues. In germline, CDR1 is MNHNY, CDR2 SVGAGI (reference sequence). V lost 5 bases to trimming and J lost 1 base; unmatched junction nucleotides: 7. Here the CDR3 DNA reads TGTGCCAGCAGTCTTCAGGGGGCCGCAAGCAATCAGCCCCAGCATTTT. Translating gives CASSLQGAASNQPQHF.

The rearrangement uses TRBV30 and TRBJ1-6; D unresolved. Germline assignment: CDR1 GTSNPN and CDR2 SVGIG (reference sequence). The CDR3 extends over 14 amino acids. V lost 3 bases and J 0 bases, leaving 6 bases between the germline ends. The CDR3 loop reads CAWRGGSYNSPLHF. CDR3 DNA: TGTGCCTGGAGGGGCGGCTCCTATAATTCACCCCTCCACTTT.

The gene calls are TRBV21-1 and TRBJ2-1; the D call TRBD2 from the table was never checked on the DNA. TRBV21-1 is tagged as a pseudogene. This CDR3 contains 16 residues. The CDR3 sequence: CASSSLSGSNYNEQFF. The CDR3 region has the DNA TGTGCCAGCAGCTCGCTTAGCGGGAGTAACTACAATGAGCAGTTCTTC.

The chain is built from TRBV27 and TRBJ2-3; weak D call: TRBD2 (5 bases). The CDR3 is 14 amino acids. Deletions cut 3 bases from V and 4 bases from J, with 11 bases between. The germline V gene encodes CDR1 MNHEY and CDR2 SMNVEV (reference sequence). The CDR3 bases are TGTGCCAGCAGTTTTTCGGGGTTTGCAGATACGCAGTATTTT. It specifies CASSFSGFADTQYF.

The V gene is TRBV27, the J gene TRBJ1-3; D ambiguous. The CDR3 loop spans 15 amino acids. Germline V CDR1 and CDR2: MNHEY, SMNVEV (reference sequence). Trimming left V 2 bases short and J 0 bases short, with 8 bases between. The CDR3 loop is CASSLVSGSGNTIYF. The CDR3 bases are TGTGCCAGCAGTTTAGTCAGCGGCTCTGGAAACACCATATATTTT.